The 18 T cell receptor beta chains below all came from one sample that was sequenced in a study of regulatory T cells in long-lasting Graves disease. With iRepertoire HTBI primers and Arm-PCR of CDR3 regions, TCR beta libraries were built. TCRdb recomputed calls from the multiplex PCR reads with MiXCR, one row per CDR3 protein. The sample holds approximately 400,000 distinct CDR3 sequences; over 14% are singletons and the top ten take roughly 8%. Time point of the sample: newly diagnosed GD, antithyroid drugs for less than 3 months. Preparation of the TCR library used RNA extracted from PBMCs. This same sample was also part of a study on T cells in Graves' hyperthyroidism and ophthalmopathy.

The sequencing here drew on peripheral blood mononuclear cells (PBMCs), taken at new diagnosis, from a patient treated with antithyroid drugs. The origin of the receptors is a woman aged 40 to 50 with Graves disease.

The CDR3 loop reads CASSPKTGKDGYTF. The CDR3 nucleotides are TGTGCCAGCAGTCCAAAGACAGGGAAGGATGGCTACACCTTC. V usage is TRBV2 and J usage is TRBJ1-2, with 7 positions matching TRBD1. V lost 5 bases and J lost 6; bases outside the gene matches: 9. The CDR3 spans 14 residues. Germline V lookup: CDR1 SNHLY, CDR2 FYNNEI.

This clonotype occurred a few times. This chain uses TRBV9 with TRBJ2-1, with 9 bases fitting TRBD2. The CDR3 runs 16 residues. Germline loops: CDR1 SGDLS, CDR2 YYNGEE. V was pared by 4 bases and J by 0 bases, with 5 bases of the junction left unmatched. The CDR3 spells CASSLLAGFSYNEQFF. The DNA of the CDR3 is TGTGCCAGCAGCCTTCTAGCGGGGTTCTCCTACAATGAGCAGTTCTTC.

In the case of this clonotype: This could be a read error, since a much larger clone is one nucleotide away. The V gene is TRBV28, the J gene TRBJ2-1, with D maybe TRBD2 (5 bases). The CDR3 loop spans 13 amino acids. Germline assignment: CDR1 MDHEN and CDR2 SYDVKM. V lost 7 bases to trimming and J lost 0 bases, with 7 bases between them. The CDR3 sequence: CASTGSSYNEQFF. Here the CDR3 DNA reads TGTGCCAGCACGGGGAGCTCCTACAATGAGCAGTTCTTC.

The chain has TRBV19 and TRBJ2-4; tentative D call: TRBD2 (5 bases). Germline V CDR1 and CDR2: LNHDA, SQIVND (reference sequence). CDR3 length: 16 residues. With 2 bases removed from V and 0 bases from J, the gap between germline ends came to 11 bases. The CDR3, as DNA: TGTGCCAGTAGTATATGGGGAGCCCTAGCCAAAAACATTCAGTACTTC. Protein sequence: CASSIWGALAKNIQYF.

Many counts were recorded for this clonotype. The chain uses TRBV7-2 and TRBJ1-3, with TRBD1 matching over 7 bases. Trimming removed 2 bases from V and 0 bases from J; junction bases left unmatched: 1. The CDR3 contains 15 residues. Germline V gene data show CDR1 as SGHTA and CDR2 as FQGNSA. CDR3 region: CASSLYRGSGNTIYF. Written as DNA, the CDR3 is TGTGCCAGCAGCTTATACAGGGGCTCTGGAAACACCATATATTTT.

The rearrangement uses TRBV6-1 and TRBJ2-3; TRBD2 matches 7 bases. CDR1 is MNHNS and CDR2 is SASEGT in the germline V gene. This CDR3 is built from 16 residues. V lost 8 bases, J lost 0 bases, and 11 bases stayed unmatched. The CDR3 DNA reads as TGTGCCAGCGTTAGTCTAGCGGCCCCTAGCACAGATACGCAGTATTTT. This sequence encodes CASVSLAAPSTDTQYF.

This clonotype was picked up many times. This rearrangement joins TRBV5-1 to TRBJ2-1; unclear D gene. The CDR3 has 14 residues. Germline CDR1 and CDR2: SGHRS and YFSETQ. V was shortened by 4 bases and J by 3 bases, with 11 bases between the two germline ends. The CDR3: CASSPGADYNEQFF. For the CDR3, the DNA is TGCGCCAGCAGCCCCGGTGCGGACTACAATGAGCAGTTCTTC.

The genes are TRBV7-6 and TRBJ2-1; D may be TRBD2 (6 bases). The CDR3 has 15 amino acids. V lost 5 bases to trimming and J lost 7 bases, with 18 bases between them. Looked up from germline, CDR1 is SGHVS and CDR2 is FNYEAQ. For the CDR3, the DNA is TGTGCCAGCAGCGCAACTAGCACCCTGGGGAATGAGCAGTTCTTC. Translated, it gives CASSATSTLGNEQFF.

This clonotype has a handful of counts. J is TRBJ2-2 and V is TRBV28, with 8 bases matching TRBD2. V lost 5 bases, J lost 4 bases, and 6 bases stayed unmatched. The CDR3 consists of 15 residues. Germline lookup yields CDR1 MDHEN and CDR2 SYDVKM. The chain's CDR3 is CASSLGLVSTGELFF. Written as DNA, the CDR3 is TGTGCCAGCAGTCTGGGACTAGTATCCACCGGGGAGCTGTTTTTT.

This clonotype has a count of ten or more. This sequence joins TRBV20-1 and TRBJ2-3, with a tentative D call TRBD2 (5 bases). This CDR3 contains 15 residues. With 3 bases removed from V and 0 bases from J, the gap between germline ends came to 13 bases. Germline V CDR1 and CDR2: DFQATT, SNEGSKA (reference sequence). DNA of the CDR3: TGCAGTGCTAGTGTCCAGCGGCCTAGCACAGATACGCAGTATTTT. Its translation: CSASVQRPSTDTQYF.

This clonotype has only a few counts. The rearrangement uses TRBV5-4 and TRBJ2-7; 10 bases match TRBD1. V dropped 4 bases and J dropped 2; count of bases not matched to a gene: 6. CDR1 and CDR2 from the germline V gene are SGHNT and YYREEE (reference sequence). The CDR3 runs to 15 residues. The CDR3, as DNA: TGTGCCAGCAGCGAGGACAGGGGGTTAACCTACGAGCAGTACTTC. Its protein is CASSEDRGLTYEQYF.

This clonotype has ten or more counts. The chain joins TRBV12-3 or TRBV12-4 to TRBJ1-5; a possible D gene is TRBD1 (5 bases). Trimming took 6 bases from V and 4 from J, leaving 13 bases between them. The CDR3 is 14 residues long. The CDR3 DNA reads TGTGCCAGCAGATTTGGGGCGGTTAATCAGCCCCAGCATTTT. Its protein product is CASRFGAVNQPQHF.

This clonotype appeared many times. The rearrangement links TRBV19 to TRBJ2-1, with 12 bases lining up with TRBD2. V dropped 5 bases and J dropped 2; count of bases not matched to a gene: 7. The germline V gene has CDR1 LNHDA and CDR2 SQIVND (reference sequence). The CDR3 totals 17 residues. Here the CDR3 reads CASSLASGRAAYNEQFF. The DNA for the CDR3 is TGTGCCAGTAGTTTGGCTAGCGGGAGGGCCGCCTACAATGAGCAGTTCTTC.

The rearrangement links TRBV28 to TRBJ1-1; D may be TRBD1 (5 bases). The CDR3 length is 12 residues. The V end was cut by 2 bases, the J end by 11 bases, with 12 bases between. The V gene's germline CDR1 is MDHEN and CDR2 SYDVKM. The CDR3 protein is CASSLRDRVAFF. The CDR3 region has the DNA TGTGCCAGCAGTTTACGGGACCGCGTTGCTTTCTTT.

At least ten counts were recorded for this clonotype. The chain employs TRBV2 and TRBJ2-1; D gene unclear. V was cut by 7 bases and J by 0 bases, with 10 bases left in between. Germline V CDR1 and CDR2: SNHLY, FYNNEI. The CDR3 spans 14 residues. This CDR3 is CASIYDGSYNEQFF. CDR3 DNA: TGTGCCAGCATTTATGACGGCTCCTACAATGAGCAGTTCTTC.

This clonotype was recorded at least ten times. The rearrangement links TRBV7-9 to TRBJ1-4; no clear D. The CDR3 totals 15 residues. Germline-derived CDR1 and CDR2 are SEHNR and FQNEAQ (reference sequence). V dropped 4 bases and J dropped 0 bases, with 9 bases sitting between them. The CDR3 DNA follows: TGTGCCAGCAGCTCCGGGCCAGCAACTAATGAAAAACTGTTTTTT. Its translation: CASSSGPATNEKLFF.

This sequence joins TRBV28 and TRBJ2-7, with 10 positions matching TRBD2. The CDR3 has 17 residues. The V gene end was trimmed by 2 bases and the J gene end by 4 bases; junction bases not matched to a gene: 11. The V gene's germline CDR1 is MDHEN and CDR2 SYDVKM. CDR3 nucleotide sequence: TGTGCCAGCAGTTTAGGGGAAGCGGGAGGGTTTTCATACGAGCAGTACTTC. Its translation: CASSLGEAGGFSYEQYF. Variable domain in full (rest from reference TRBV28 and TRBJ2-7): DVKVTQSSRYLVKRTGEKVFLECVQDMDHENMFWYRQDPGLGLRLIYFSYDVKMKEKGDIPEGYSVSREKKERFSLILESASTNQTSMYLCASSLGEAGGFSYEQYFGPGTRLTVT.

This clonotype was counted ten times or more. The V call is TRBV20-1, the J call TRBJ1-1; D perhaps matches TRBD1 (5 bases). The germline CDR1 and CDR2 sequences are DFQATT and SNEGSKA (reference sequence). This CDR3 has 13 amino acids. The V and J ends lost 1 base and 7 bases respectively, with 13 bases between them. CDR3: CSARGHGAFEAFF. The DNA of the CDR3 is TGCAGTGCTAGAGGACATGGGGCCTTTGAAGCTTTCTTT.